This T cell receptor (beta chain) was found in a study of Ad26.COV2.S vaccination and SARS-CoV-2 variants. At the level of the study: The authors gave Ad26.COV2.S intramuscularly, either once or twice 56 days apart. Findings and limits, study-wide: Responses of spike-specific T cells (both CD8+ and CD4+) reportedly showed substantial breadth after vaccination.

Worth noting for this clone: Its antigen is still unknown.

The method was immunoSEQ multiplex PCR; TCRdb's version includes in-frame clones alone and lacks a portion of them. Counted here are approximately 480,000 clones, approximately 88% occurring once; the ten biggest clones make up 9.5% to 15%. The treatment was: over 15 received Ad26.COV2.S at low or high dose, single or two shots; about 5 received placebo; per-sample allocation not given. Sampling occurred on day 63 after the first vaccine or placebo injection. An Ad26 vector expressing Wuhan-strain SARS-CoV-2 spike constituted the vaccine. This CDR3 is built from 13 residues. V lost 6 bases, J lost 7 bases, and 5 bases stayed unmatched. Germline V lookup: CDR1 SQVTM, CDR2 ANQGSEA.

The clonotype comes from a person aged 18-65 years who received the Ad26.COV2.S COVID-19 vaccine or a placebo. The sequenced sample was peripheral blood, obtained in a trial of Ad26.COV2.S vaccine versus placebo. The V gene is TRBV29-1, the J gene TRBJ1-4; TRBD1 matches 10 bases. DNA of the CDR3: TGCAGCGTCCGGGACAGGGGACGTGAAAAACTGTTTTTT. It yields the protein CSVRDRGREKLFF.